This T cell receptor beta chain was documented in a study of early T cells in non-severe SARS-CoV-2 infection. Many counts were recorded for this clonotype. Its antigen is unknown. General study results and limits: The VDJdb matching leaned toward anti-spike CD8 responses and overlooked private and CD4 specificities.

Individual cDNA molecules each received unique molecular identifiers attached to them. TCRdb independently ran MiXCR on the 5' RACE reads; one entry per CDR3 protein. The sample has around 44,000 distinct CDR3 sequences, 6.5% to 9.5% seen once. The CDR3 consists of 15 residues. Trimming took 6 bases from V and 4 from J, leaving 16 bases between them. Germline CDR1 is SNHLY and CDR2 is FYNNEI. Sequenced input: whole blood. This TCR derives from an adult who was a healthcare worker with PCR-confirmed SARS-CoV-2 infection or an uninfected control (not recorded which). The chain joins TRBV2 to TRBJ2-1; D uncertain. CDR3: CASSLNSPQYNEQFF. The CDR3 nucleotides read TGTGCCAGCAGCTTAAATTCGCCACAGTACAATGAGCAGTTCTTC.